This TCR beta chain was identified in a study of Ad26.COV2.S vaccination and SARS-CoV-2 variants. A word on this clone: The antigen is not known.

Notes on the study in general: Vaccine recipients showed a spike-specific TCR breadth that was higher than in placebo recipients. Substantial breadth was reported for post-vaccination spike-specific CD8+ and CD4+ T cells. TCR breadth and depth analyses may have underestimated total T cell responses.

Treatment described: roughly 20 received Ad26.COV2.S at low or high dose, single or two shots; roughly five received placebo; per-sample allocation not given. Collection of the samples took place on day 63 after the first injection of vaccine or placebo. Profiling relied on immunoSEQ multiplex PCR, and the TCRdb table lists in-frame clones only, not all of them. The table includes some 350,000 clones, 90% detected once. There are 15 residues in the CDR3. V shed 6 bases and J shed 10 bases, with 24 bases lying between them. CDR1 is MNHEY and CDR2 is SVGAGI in the germline V gene. The specimen was peripheral blood, collected in a trial of Ad26.COV2.S vaccine versus placebo. The TCR comes from a person aged 18-65 years who received the Ad26.COV2.S COVID-19 vaccine or a placebo. The rearrangement uses TRBV6-5 and TRBJ1-1; D possibly corresponds to TRBD1 (5 bases). The CDR3 here is CASSTIQGAALGAFF. The CDR3, as DNA: TGTGCCAGCAGCACAATTCAAGGGGCCGCCTTGGGAGCTTTCTTT.